Presented here are 10 T cell receptor beta chains from one specimen sequenced in a study of blood T cell repertoires in COVID-19. The protocol was immunoSEQ multiplex PCR, while the TCRdb copy is restricted to in-frame clones and leaves out a portion. The repertoire holds approximately 70,000 clones, approximately 89% seen once, with roughly 8% in the top ten. Sequenced input: peripheral blood. The source of these receptors is a human donor in a cohort sampled during active COVID-19.

This chain connects TRBV12-3 or TRBV12-4 to TRBJ2-7, with 7 bases fitting TRBD1. The trim removed 5 bases at V and 6 bases at J, leaving 4 bases unmatched. This CDR3 has 12 amino acids. The CDR3 nucleotides are TGTGCCAGCAGTCCAGGGGGTGCCGAGCAGTACTTC. Protein sequence: CASSPGGAEQYF.

The genes are TRBV6-4 and TRBJ2-7, with TRBD1 identical over 7 bases. From germline, CDR1 is MRHNA and CDR2 SNTAGT. There are 15 residues in the CDR3. V trimming: 5 bases; J trimming: 6 bases; junction bases outside the gene matches: 13. CDR3: CASSPDRPALREQYF. CDR3 in DNA: TGTGCCAGCAGTCCGGACAGGCCAGCCCTCCGCGAGCAGTACTTC.

The chain is built from TRBV30 and TRBJ2-7; no definite D call. The CDR3 covers 14 residues. The V end was cut by 5 bases, the J end by 1 base, with 15 bases between. Germline V gives CDR1 GTSNPN, CDR2 SVGIG (reference sequence). The DNA for the CDR3 is TGTGCCTGGGGTCCTCGGGTCTTATCCTACGAGCAGTACTTC. Its protein is CAWGPRVLSYEQYF.

The rearrangement joins TRBV27 to TRBJ1-1; 9 nucleotides match TRBD1. Trimming took 5 bases from V and 9 from J; bases not matched to a gene: 7. Looked up from germline, CDR1 is MNHEY and CDR2 is SMNVEV (reference sequence). The CDR3 is 13 residues long. This CDR3 is CASSLPGTGQAFF. CDR3 DNA: TGTGCCAGCAGTCTCCCCGGGACAGGGCAAGCTTTCTTT.

This chain connects TRBV27 to TRBJ2-5; 7 bases fit TRBD2. CDR1 and CDR2 (germline): MNHEY, SMNVEV (reference sequence). This CDR3 comprises 15 residues. Trimming took 4 bases from V and 5 from J; bases not matched to a gene: 10. Here the CDR3 reads CASSSRGVPGETQYF. CDR3 sequence (DNA): TGTGCCAGCAGTTCCCGGGGGGTACCTGGGGAGACCCAGTACTTC.

This clone was recorded only once. The rearrangement uses TRBV7-2 and TRBJ1-3; the D is unclear. CDR3 length equals 17 residues. Trimming cost V 2 bases and J 0 bases, with 14 bases left between them. The germline V gene has CDR1 SGHTA and CDR2 FQGNSA. The CDR3 spells CASSLISGLHSGNTIYF. The CDR3 bases are TGTGCCAGCAGCTTAATTTCGGGTCTTCACTCTGGAAACACCATATATTTT.

The V and J genes are TRBV6-2 or TRBV6-3 and TRBJ1-4, with TRBD1 as a possible D gene (6 bases). V was shortened by 2 bases and J by 9 bases, with 13 bases between the two germline ends. The germline V gene encodes CDR1 MNHEY and CDR2 SVGEGT. The CDR3 extends over 14 amino acids. CDR3 in DNA: TGTGCCAGCAGTTACCCCGGGACAAAGAAAAAACTGTTTTTT. It is translated as CASSYPGTKKKLFF.

The chain is built from TRBV4-1 and TRBJ2-7, with 10 bases fitting TRBD1. This CDR3 spans 16 amino acids. V shed 0 bases, J shed 2 bases, and the junction held 4 bases outside the gene matches. Looked up from germline, CDR1 is MGHRA and CDR2 is YSYEKL. CDR3 nucleotides: TGCGCCAGCAGCCAAGAACCGGGACAGGGGACCTACGAGCAGTACTTC. Encoded protein: CASSQEPGQGTYEQYF.

The J gene is TRBJ2-3, the V gene TRBV5-4, with 10 bases lining up with TRBD2. The CDR3 runs 17 residues. V lost 0 bases, J lost 2 bases, and 6 bases stayed unmatched. Germline CDR1 and CDR2: SGHNT and YYREEE (reference sequence). The CDR3 nucleotides read TGTGCCAGCAGCTTGGGTTTACTAGCGGGGTACACAGATACGCAGTATTTT. As protein: CASSLGLLAGYTDTQYF.

This rearrangement joins TRBV5-5 to TRBJ1-2; D gene uncertain. The V end was cut by 0 bases, the J end by 4 bases, with 10 bases between. CDR1 is SGHKS and CDR2 is YYEKEE in the germline V gene (reference sequence). The length of the CDR3 is 14 residues. The CDR3 DNA reads TGTGCCAGCAGCTTGGACGGAGGCAGCTATGGCTACACCTTC. Translated, it gives CASSLDGGSYGYTF.